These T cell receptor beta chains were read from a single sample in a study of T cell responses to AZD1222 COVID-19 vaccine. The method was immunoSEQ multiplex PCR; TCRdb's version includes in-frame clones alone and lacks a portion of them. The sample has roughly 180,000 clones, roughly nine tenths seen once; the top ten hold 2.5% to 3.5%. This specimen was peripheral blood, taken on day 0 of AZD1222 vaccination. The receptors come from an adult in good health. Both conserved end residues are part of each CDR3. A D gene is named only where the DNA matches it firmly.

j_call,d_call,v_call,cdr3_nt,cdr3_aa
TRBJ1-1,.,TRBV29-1,TGCAGCGTTGAACTTCGGTTGGTGAACACTGAAGCTTTCTTT,CSVELRLVNTEAFF
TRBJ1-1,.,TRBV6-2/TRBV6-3,TGTGCCAGCAGTTACGTCACACTCGATATATCTGAAGCTTTCTTT,CASSYVTLDISEAFF
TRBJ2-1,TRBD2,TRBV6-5,TGTGCCAGCAGTACCGGGACTAGCGGGAACAATGAGCAGTTCTTC,CASSTGTSGNNEQFF
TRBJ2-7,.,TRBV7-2,TGTGCCAGCAGCTTCGCCGGGGCCTACGAGCAGTACTTC,CASSFAGAYEQYF
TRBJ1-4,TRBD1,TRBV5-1,TGCGCCAGCAGCTCCGGGGACAGGGGAGGACCTAATGAAAAACTGTTTTTT,CASSSGDRGGPNEKLFF
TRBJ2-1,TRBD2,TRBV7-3,TGTGCCAGCAGCGTCGAGGCAGCGGGGACTAGTGAGCAGTTCTTC,CASSVEAAGTSEQFF
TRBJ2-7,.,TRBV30,TGTGCCTGGAGTTTCTCCTACGAGCAGTACTTC,CAWSFSYEQYF
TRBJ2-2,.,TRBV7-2,TGTGCCAGCAGTAGGGGGGGTCCCGGGGAGCTGTTTTTT,CASSRGGPGELFF
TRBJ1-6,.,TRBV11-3,TGTGCCAGCAGCGCCAATAATTCACCCCTCCACTTT,CASSANNSPLHF
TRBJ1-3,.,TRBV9,TGTGCCAGCAGCGTAGAAGGGATCGGTCAGGCCGGAAACACCATATATTTT,CASSVEGIGQAGNTIYF